This entry lists 31 T cell receptor beta chains sequenced from one sample in a study of blood T cell repertoires in COVID-19. The repertoire was sequenced with immunoSEQ multiplex PCR; TCRdb's copy has only in-frame clones and lacks some. Of hundreds of thousands of clones detected, roughly nine tenths appear once; the ten largest clones hold around 7.8%. Material: peripheral blood. These receptors all stem from a man in his 60s who had recovered from COVID-19.

This chain connects TRBV5-1 to TRBJ2-2; maybe TRBD2 (5 bases). Germline CDR1 SGHRS, CDR2 YFSETQ. With 2 bases removed from V and 6 bases from J, the gap between germline ends came to 14 bases. This CDR3 is built from 15 residues. CDR3 region: CASSLIAMESGELFF. The CDR3 coding sequence is TGCGCCAGCAGCTTAATAGCGATGGAGTCCGGGGAGCTGTTTTTT.

The chain combines TRBV6-5 with TRBJ1-5, with 8 nucleotides matching TRBD1. This CDR3 spans 14 amino acids. Germline V CDR1 and CDR2: MNHEY, SVGAGI. V shed 6 bases and J 7 bases; nucleotides not matched to a gene: 8. DNA of the CDR3: TGTGCCAGCAGCTGGGACAGGCTCTGGCAGCCCCAGCATTTT. It codes for CASSWDRLWQPQHF.

The rearrangement uses TRBV9 and TRBJ1-1, with D perhaps matching TRBD1 (5 bases). V lost 2 bases and J 5 bases, leaving 10 bases between the germline ends. This CDR3 contains 13 residues. Germline V gives CDR1 SGDLS, CDR2 YYNGEE. The CDR3 nucleotides are TGTGCCAGCAGCGTGGTACAGGAGACTGAAGCTTTCTTT. This encodes CASSVVQETEAFF.

This clone has a single count. The V and J genes are TRBV5-1 and TRBJ1-1; 9 nucleotides agree with TRBD1. The CDR3 is 17 residues long. V lost 3 bases, J lost 2 bases, and 11 bases stayed unmatched. Germline V gene lookup returns CDR1 SGHRS and CDR2 YFSETQ. CDR3 residues: CASSSLRGQGVNTEAFF. CDR3 nucleotides: TGCGCCAGCAGCTCCCTTAGGGGACAGGGAGTAAACACTGAAGCTTTCTTT.

J is TRBJ2-7 and V is TRBV5-6; 9 bases match TRBD1. The CDR3 extends over 15 amino acids. CDR1 SGHDT and CDR2 YYEEEE come from the germline V gene. J was trimmed by 4 bases and V by 2 bases; bases with no gene match: 7. The CDR3 here is CASSFFDRGSYEQYF. CDR3 coding DNA: TGTGCCAGCAGCTTTTTCGACAGGGGGTCGTACGAGCAGTACTTC.

The chain joins TRBV4-2 to TRBJ2-1; TRBD2 agrees at 8 bases. The CDR3 extends over 19 amino acids. With V trimmed by 3 bases and J by 4 bases, 17 bases remained unmatched. Germline V gene data show CDR1 as LGHNA and CDR2 as YNFKEQ. In DNA, the CDR3 is TGTGCCAGCAGCCAGGATGGCAACCCAACTAGCGGCCCTTACAATGAGCAGTTCTTC. This translates into CASSQDGNPTSGPYNEQFF.

The gene calls are TRBV6-6 and TRBJ2-7, with TRBD1 identical over 9 bases. This CDR3 is 14 amino acids long. Trimming at V came to 4 bases and at J to 4 bases, leaving 5 bases not matched to a gene. Germline V lookup: CDR1 MNHNY, CDR2 SVGAGI (reference sequence). The CDR3 region is CASSSRQGVYEQYF. The CDR3 nucleotides read TGTGCCAGCAGTTCCCGACAGGGGGTTTACGAGCAGTACTTC.

The V call is TRBV5-4, the J call TRBJ2-1, with unresolved D. Germline V gene sequence: CDR1 SGHNT, CDR2 YYREEE (reference sequence). V lost 1 base to trimming and J lost 5 bases, with 10 bases between them. The CDR3 contains 14 residues. CDR3 sequence reads: CASSLTASHNEQFF. As DNA, the CDR3 is TGTGCCAGCAGCTTGACCGCGAGCCACAATGAGCAGTTCTTC.

This clone occurred a few times. V and J are TRBV9 and TRBJ2-4, with no clear D. Germline CDR1 is SGDLS and CDR2 is YYNGEE. Trimming pared 3 bases from V and 4 bases from J, leaving 8 bases between. The CDR3 contains 13 residues. The CDR3 DNA is TGTGCCAGCAGCGGATTCCAGAAAAACATTCAGTACTTC. Its protein product is CASSGFQKNIQYF.

J is TRBJ2-4 and V is TRBV9; D may be TRBD1 (5 bases). Germline V gene sequence: CDR1 SGDLS, CDR2 YYNGEE. The CDR3 has 16 residues. Trimming took 2 bases from V and 8 from J, leaving 20 bases between them. Written as DNA, the CDR3 is TGTGCCAGCAGCGTTGACGGACACTCCGATGGGGACATTCAGTACTTC. This codes for CASSVDGHSDGDIQYF.

The chain combines TRBV11-2 with TRBJ2-7; 9 bases fit TRBD1. After removal of 5 bases from V and 4 bases from J, the junction contained 6 bases not matched to a gene. CDR3 length: 14 amino acids. Germline CDR1 reads SGHAT; CDR2 reads FQNNGV. The CDR3 spells CASSPGQGLYEQYF. CDR3 bases: TGTGCCAGCAGCCCGGGACAGGGTTTGTACGAGCAGTACTTC.

The genes are TRBV19 and TRBJ1-5; D is undetermined. Trimming took off 4 bases at V and 15 bases at J, with 22 bases between the two ends. The CDR3 spans 14 residues. The germline gives CDR1 LNHDA, CDR2 SQIVND (reference sequence). DNA of the CDR3: TGTGCCAGTAGTACGGCGGGGAGCGGTTGGTATAGGCATTTT. Its protein product is CASSTAGSGWYRHF.

This chain links TRBV5-1 with TRBJ1-6; 10 positions agree with TRBD1. V dropped 4 bases and J dropped 10; count of bases not matched to a gene: 8. The CDR3 is 15 residues long. Germline V gene lookup returns CDR1 SGHRS and CDR2 YFSETQ. CDR3 sequence (DNA): TGCGCCAGCAGCCTAAGGACAGGGGGAAGATCACCCCTCCACTTT. Its translation: CASSLRTGGRSPLHF. The complete variable domain, with remaining parts taken from reference TRBV5-1 and TRBJ1-6, reads KAGVTQTPRYLIKTRGQQVTLSCSPISGHRSVSWYQQTPGQGLQFLFEYFSETQRNKGNFPGRFSGRQFSNSRSEMNVSTLELGDSALYLCASSLRTGGRSPLHFGNGTRLTVT.

In DNA, the CDR3 is TGTGCCAGCAGCCAACAGGTGGGGGCGAGAGATGAGCAGTTCTTC. Translation gives CASSQQVGARDEQFF. This chain links TRBV3-1 (or the pseudogene TRBV3-2) with TRBJ2-1; tentative D call: TRBD1 (6 bases). This CDR3 comprises 15 residues. V was pared by 2 bases and J by 8 bases, with 16 bases between. Germline loops: CDR1 LGHDT, CDR2 YNNKEL (reference sequence).

This sequence joins TRBV6-5 and TRBJ1-6; D gene uncertain. The V end lost 1 base, the J end lost 8 bases, and 12 bases lay between the germline ends. Germline loops: CDR1 MNHEY, CDR2 SVGAGI. The CDR3 runs to 15 residues. The CDR3 here is CASSYLENGDSPLHF. DNA of the CDR3: TGTGCCAGCAGTTACTTGGAAAACGGAGATTCACCCCTCCACTTT.

This clone appeared a single time. Germline is not matched at one junction end, which may reflect a read error. This chain connects TRBV5-1 to TRBJ1-1, with TRBD1 identical over 7 bases. The CDR3 is 15 amino acids. Germline V gives CDR1 SGHRS, CDR2 YFSETQ. Written as DNA, the CDR3 is TGCGCCAGCAGCCCTAGAACAGGGGCGAACGCTGAAGCTTTCTTT. It encodes CASSPRTGANAEAFF.

This sequence joins TRBV19 and TRBJ1-5; tentative D call: TRBD1 (5 bases). Trimming stripped 6 bases from V and 4 bases from J, with 13 bases between. The V gene's germline CDR1 is LNHDA and CDR2 SQIVND (reference sequence). The CDR3 is 14 residues long. The CDR3 DNA reads as TGTGCCAGTAGAACCGCAGGGTCAAATCAGCCCCAGCATTTT. It encodes CASRTAGSNQPQHF.

The chain carries TRBV6-5 and TRBJ1-4; possibly TRBD1 for D (6 bases). Germline CDR1 and CDR2: MNHEY and SVGAGI. Between the trimmed V and J ends, which lost 0 bases and 6 bases, there was a span of 14 bases. This CDR3 is 16 amino acids long. As DNA, the CDR3 is TGTGCCAGCAGTTACTCAAATCTACAGGGAGATGAAAAACTGTTTTTT. Translated: CASSYSNLQGDEKLFF.

The V and J genes are TRBV6-2 or TRBV6-3 and TRBJ2-7; D not certain. Germline V CDR1 and CDR2: MNHEY, SVGEGT. The CDR3 loop spans 12 amino acids. V lost 4 bases and J 1 base, leaving 5 bases between the germline ends. CDR3 sequence: CASSSMSYEQYV. The CDR3 bases are TGTGCCAGCAGTTCAATGTCCTACGAGCAGTACGTC.

A word on this clone: Other DNA sequences from this sample encode an identical CDR3 as well. This rearrangement joins TRBV9 to TRBJ2-2; D gene uncertain. This CDR3 region has 14 residues. The germline V gene encodes CDR1 SGDLS and CDR2 YYNGEE. V was cut by 0 bases and J by 2 bases, with 5 bases left in between. CDR3 sequence reads: CASSVGVNTGELFF. The CDR3 nucleotides read TGTGCCAGCAGCGTAGGAGTCAACACCGGGGAGCTGTTTTTT.

This clone was seen only once. The V call is TRBV5-5, the J call TRBJ1-5; 10 bases are a match to TRBD1. Germline trimming cut 4 bases from V and 6 bases from J; bases unmatched to any gene: 4. Looked up from germline, CDR1 is SGHKS and CDR2 is YYEKEE (reference sequence). CDR3 length: 14 residues. Here the CDR3 DNA reads TGTGCCAGCAGCCGACAGGGGGCCGGTCAGCCCCAGCATTTT. Translation: CASSRQGAGQPQHF. Full variable domain (missing parts from reference TRBV5-5 and TRBJ1-5): DAGVTQSPTHLIKTRGQQVTLRCSPISGHKSVSWYQQVLGQGPQFIFQYYEKEERGRGNFPDRFSARQFPNYSSELNVNALLLGDSALYLCASSRQGAGQPQHFGDGTRLSIL.

The genes are TRBV9 and TRBJ2-3, with 8 bases that match TRBD2. Germline V gives CDR1 SGDLS, CDR2 YYNGEE. The V segment lost 8 bases and the J segment 0 bases; nucleotides outside the gene matches: 8. The CDR3 extends over 15 amino acids. The chain's CDR3 is CASSIAGMSTDTQYF. CDR3 nucleotide sequence: TGTGCCAGTTCTATAGCGGGAATGAGCACAGATACGCAGTATTTT.

The chain is built from TRBV3-1 (or the pseudogene TRBV3-2) and TRBJ1-5; possibly TRBD1 for D (5 bases). V was clipped by 3 bases and J by 7 bases, with 13 bases between them. The CDR3 is 14 amino acids. Germline CDR1 is LGHDT and CDR2 is YNNKEL (reference sequence). This CDR3 reads CASSHMGGRQPQHF. CDR3 nucleotide sequence: TGTGCCAGCAGCCACATGGGGGGACGGCAGCCCCAGCATTTT.

The gene calls are TRBV12-3 or TRBV12-4 and TRBJ1-2; a possible D gene is TRBD1 (5 bases). The ends were cut back, 4 bases at V and 7 bases at J, with 13 bases in the middle. The CDR3 consists of 13 residues. CDR3 amino acids: CASSSVREGGYTF. CDR3 in DNA: TGTGCCAGCAGTTCGGTCAGGGAAGGTGGCTACACCTTC.

As DNA, the CDR3 is TGTGCCAGCAGCCCGCCGGGGGGTAGAGGGGCCAACGTCCTGACTTTC. It is translated as CASSPPGGRGANVLTF. The chain has TRBV7-2 and TRBJ2-6, with 7 bases fitting TRBD2. The CDR3 has 16 amino acids. Germline lookup yields CDR1 SGHTA and CDR2 FQGNSA. Trimming at V came to 5 bases and at J to 4 bases, leaving 8 bases not matched to a gene.

The rearrangement joins TRBV3-1 (or the pseudogene TRBV3-2) to TRBJ2-2, with D possibly TRBD1 on 5 matching bases. Germline CDR1 is LGHDT and CDR2 is YNNKEL (reference sequence). Between the trimmed V and J ends, which lost 4 bases and 0 bases, there was a span of 9 bases. This CDR3 has 15 residues. In DNA form, the CDR3 reads TGTGCCAGCAGCCCGCCAGGGACGAACACCGGGGAGCTGTTTTTT. Its protein product is CASSPPGTNTGELFF.

Written as DNA, the CDR3 is TGTGCCAGCAGCGCAGGGGGAACCTACGAGCAGTACGTC. This codes for CASSAGGTYEQYV. This sequence joins TRBV6-5 and TRBJ2-7; 7 bases match TRBD1. The ends lost 6 bases at V and 2 bases at J; junction bases unmatched: 4. The CDR3 totals 13 residues. Germline V gene lookup returns CDR1 MNHEY and CDR2 SVGAGI.

The rearrangement uses TRBV5-1 and TRBJ1-5, with 7 bases identical to TRBD1. In germline, CDR1 is SGHRS, CDR2 YFSETQ. The CDR3 contains 15 residues. V was clipped by 0 bases and J by 6 bases; unmatched bases: 6. The CDR3 here is CASSLVTGAGQPQHF. The CDR3, as DNA: TGCGCCAGCAGCTTGGTAACAGGGGCGGGTCAGCCCCAGCATTTT.

This chain joins TRBV10-3 and TRBJ2-5, with D tentatively TRBD1 (6 bases). The CDR3 loop spans 14 amino acids. Trimming stripped 6 bases from V and 5 bases from J, with 16 bases between. Germline lookup yields CDR1 ENHRY and CDR2 SYGVKD. The DNA of the CDR3 is TGTGCCATCAGCCTTCAGGGGCGAGGGGAGACCCAGTACTTC. Translating gives CAISLQGRGETQYF.

This chain joins TRBV6-5 and TRBJ2-5; 8 bases align to TRBD1. The V and J ends lost 0 bases and 2 bases, in that order; junction bases with no gene match: 5. CDR3 length equals 16 residues. Germline assignment: CDR1 MNHEY and CDR2 SVGAGI. The CDR3 DNA sequence: TGTGCCAGCAGTTACTCGACAGGGGCAGGACAAGAGACCCAGTACTTC. Residues: CASSYSTGAGQETQYF.

This chain connects TRBV20-1 to TRBJ2-3; possible D gene TRBD2, 6 bases. V lost 3 bases and J lost 2, with 12 bases in between. This CDR3 comprises 14 residues. The V gene's germline CDR1 is DFQATT and CDR2 SNEGSKA (reference sequence). The CDR3 loop reads CSASHTGVTDTQYF. CDR3 in DNA: TGCAGTGCTAGTCACACGGGGGTCACAGATACGCAGTATTTT.